This TCR beta chain was found in a study of T cells in Graves' hyperthyroidism and ophthalmopathy. Findings and caveats of the study: A model built on 13 V-J features separated ophthalmopathy from stable hyperthyroidism.

CDR1 SQVTM and CDR2 ANQGSEA come from the germline V gene. V was clipped by 4 bases and J by 6 bases, with 18 bases between them. The CDR3 extends over 14 amino acids. TCR beta CDR3 regions were amplified from RNA. A first-round RT-PCR of the TCR CDR3 used the HTBI primer set. MiXCR, run by TCRdb on the multiplex PCR reads, gives a single entry per CDR3 protein. Here the sample spans about 610,000 distinct CDR3 sequences, about a sixth being singletons. This clonotype showed up many times. As yet, its antigen is unknown. Sequencing used blood. The receptor's source is a woman between 40 and 50 years old with Graves' ophthalmopathy. The rearrangement joins TRBV29-1 to TRBJ1-1; D is uncertain. The CDR3 DNA sequence: TGCAGCGTTGGGGTGGTCCTGGGAAGCGCTGAAGCTTTCTTT. Amino acid sequence: CSVGVVLGSAEAFF.